The 18 T cell receptor beta chains given below trace back to one sample, sequenced in a study of cytomegalovirus exposure and HLA in healthy donors. Primers: 60 Vbeta forward and 13 Jbeta reverse. Profiled with immunoSEQ multiplex PCR; TCRdb holds only in-frame clones, not every one. The profile shows some 120,000 clones, 75% to 85% of them singletons. Material for sequencing was PBMCs. Receptors originate from a woman in her late teens or twenties in good health and CMV-seropositive.

This chain uses TRBV6-5 with TRBJ1-5, with unresolved D. The CDR3 runs to 14 residues. V shed 0 bases and J shed 7 bases, with 10 bases lying between them. Germline lookup yields CDR1 MNHEY and CDR2 SVGAGI. CDR3 residues: CASSYSIIAQPQHF. The CDR3 bases are TGTGCCAGCAGTTACTCGATTATTGCGCAGCCCCAGCATTTT.

The chain combines TRBV5-1 with TRBJ2-7, with 9 bases lining up with TRBD2. The V gene end was trimmed by 0 bases and the J gene end by 0 bases; junction bases not matched to a gene: 7. Germline assignment: CDR1 SGHRS and CDR2 YFSETQ. This CDR3 spans 17 amino acids. This chain's CDR3 is CASSLELASGVSYEQYF. The CDR3 DNA is TGCGCCAGCAGCTTGGAATTGGCTAGCGGGGTCTCCTACGAGCAGTACTTC.

The chain employs TRBV6-5 and TRBJ1-2; D unresolved. V gave up 6 bases and J gave up 6 bases, with 14 bases separating them. CDR1 and CDR2 (germline): MNHEY, SVGAGI. This CDR3 is built from 13 residues. CDR3 amino acids: CASSPRPGNGYTF. The CDR3 DNA is TGTGCCAGCAGCCCGAGGCCGGGGAATGGCTACACCTTC.

This chain joins TRBV7-8 and TRBJ2-1; 7 nucleotides match TRBD2. There are 13 residues in the CDR3. V lost 2 bases to trimming and J lost 14 bases; unmatched junction nucleotides: 9. Germline values: CDR1 SGHVS, CDR2 FQNEAQ. The CDR3 DNA follows: TGTGCCAGCAGCTTAAACGTCTGGGAGGGAGAGTTCTTC. Translated: CASSLNVWEGEFF.

V gene TRBV5-4 combines with J gene TRBJ2-7; the match to TRBD1 covers 8 bases. CDR1 and CDR2 (germline): SGHNT, YYREEE (reference sequence). The CDR3 has 14 residues. Trimming took 4 bases from V and 4 from J; bases not matched to a gene: 7. The CDR3 region is CASSPPDRVYEQYF. CDR3 coding DNA: TGTGCCAGCAGCCCCCCGGACAGGGTTTACGAGCAGTACTTC.

The chain links TRBV30 to TRBJ1-2, with 10 bases aligning to TRBD1. CDR1 GTSNPN and CDR2 SVGIG come from the germline V gene (reference sequence). V lost 3 bases to trimming and J lost 5 bases; unmatched junction nucleotides: 12. This CDR3 is built from 16 residues. As DNA, the CDR3 is TGTGCCTGGAGGGGGGACAGGGGCGCCCTTAAGTATGGCTACACCTTC. This sequence encodes CAWRGDRGALKYGYTF.

The chain has TRBV7-6 and TRBJ2-3, with no clear D. The germline gives CDR1 SGHVS, CDR2 FNYEAQ. V lost 1 base, J lost 9 bases, and 11 bases lay in between. This CDR3 is 13 amino acids long. This CDR3 is CASSLEASLTQYF. CDR3 in DNA: TGTGCCAGCAGCTTAGAAGCGTCCCTAACGCAGTATTTT.

V is TRBV6-1 and J is TRBJ1-1, with 8 bases identical to TRBD1. The trim removed 6 bases at V and 3 bases at J, leaving 3 bases unmatched. This CDR3 has 13 amino acids. Looked up from germline, CDR1 is MNHNS and CDR2 is SASEGT. The CDR3: CASSLTGDTEAFF. Here the CDR3 DNA reads TGTGCCAGCAGCTTGACAGGGGACACTGAAGCTTTCTTT.

This chain joins TRBV10-3 and TRBJ1-4, with 7 bases matching TRBD1. CDR1 and CDR2 from the germline V gene are ENHRY and SYGVKD. The trim removed 4 bases at V and 5 bases at J, leaving 7 bases unmatched. The CDR3 totals 15 residues. CDR3 loop: CAISATGTVNEKLFF. The CDR3 bases are TGTGCCATCAGTGCGACCGGGACAGTCAATGAAAAACTGTTTTTT.

The genes are TRBV6-1 and TRBJ2-7; D not certain. Germline V gene data show CDR1 as MNHNS and CDR2 as SASEGT. The CDR3 sequence is 15 residues long. V shed 1 base and J shed 2 bases, with 12 bases lying between them. The CDR3 DNA reads TGTGCCAGCAGTGAAGGGAGAGCAACCCCCTACGAGCAGTACTTC. Protein product: CASSEGRATPYEQYF.

This clone was detected only a few times. V is TRBV9 and J is TRBJ1-5; 7 nucleotides line up with TRBD1. V was pared by 4 bases and J by 7 bases, with 11 bases of the junction left unmatched. Germline CDR1 SGDLS, CDR2 YYNGEE. CDR3 size: 15 residues. DNA for the CDR3: TGTGCCAGCAGCCTCGAAGGGGGCTCGGGGCAGCCCCAGCATTTT. This codes for CASSLEGGSGQPQHF.

The chain couples TRBV5-1 to TRBJ1-3, with a tentative D call TRBD1 (5 bases). The germline V gene has CDR1 SGHRS and CDR2 YFSETQ. CDR3 length: 15 amino acids. V gave up 0 bases and J gave up 6 bases, with 13 bases separating them. CDR3 sequence reads: CASSLVPRALNTIYF. CDR3 nucleotide sequence: TGCGCCAGCAGCTTGGTTCCCAGGGCTTTAAACACCATATATTTT.

V is TRBV30 and J is TRBJ1-2; 7 bases match TRBD1. Germline-derived CDR1 and CDR2 are GTSNPN and SVGIG (reference sequence). V trimming: 0 bases; J trimming: 8 bases; junction bases outside the gene matches: 6. The length of the CDR3 is 13 residues. DNA for the CDR3: TGTGCCTGGAGTGTAGGCAGGGGGAGCGGCTACACCTTC. Its translation: CAWSVGRGSGYTF.

The chain employs TRBV6-5 and TRBJ2-1; D might be TRBD2 (5 bases). Germline lookup yields CDR1 MNHEY and CDR2 SVGAGI. This CDR3 contains 15 residues. V shed 5 bases and J shed 3 bases, with 14 bases lying between them. The CDR3 bases are TGTGCCAGCAGTACGGGAATTTCCTACTACAATGAGCAGTTCTTC. As protein: CASSTGISYYNEQFF.

Note on this clone: Other DNA variants within this sample encode the same CDR3. V usage is TRBV30 and J usage is TRBJ1-1, with a weak D call TRBD1 (5 bases). Germline CDR1 and CDR2: GTSNPN and SVGIG (reference sequence). The CDR3 length is 13 residues. Deletions cut 4 bases from V and 2 bases from J, with 11 bases between. The CDR3 bases are TGTGCCTGGACCGGACATTTTAACACTGAAGCTTTCTTT. It encodes CAWTGHFNTEAFF. The full variable domain, with the rest looked up from reference TRBV30 and TRBJ1-1, is SQTIHQWPATLVQPVGSPLSLECTVEGTSNPNLYWYRQAAGRGLQLLFYSVGIGQISSEVPQNLSASRPQDRQFILSSKKLLLSDSGFYLCAWTGHFNTEAFFGQGTRLTVV.

The CDR3 DNA follows: TGCGCCAGCAGGACCGGGACTAGCGGGACGCCCCCACACAATGAGCAGTTCTTC. This translates into CASRTGTSGTPPHNEQFF. This chain uses TRBV5-1 with TRBJ2-1, with TRBD2 matching over 13 bases. The CDR3 length is 18 residues. CDR1 is SGHRS and CDR2 is YFSETQ in the germline V gene. V lost 5 bases, J lost 5 bases, and 13 bases stayed unmatched.

This chain uses TRBV2 with TRBJ2-1; 13 bases are shared with TRBD2. With 8 bases clipped from V and 6 bases from J, the junction kept 7 bases outside the gene matches. The CDR3 is 15 amino acids. Per the germline V gene, CDR1 is SNHLY and CDR2 is FYNNEI. DNA of the CDR3: TGTGCCAGCGACCTACTAGCGGGAGGGCCCAATGAGCAGTTCTTC. This translates into CASDLLAGGPNEQFF.

The rearrangement uses TRBV6-1 and TRBJ1-2; 8 bases agree with TRBD1. The CDR3 loop spans 14 amino acids. Trimming at V came to 4 bases and at J to 6 bases, leaving 7 bases not matched to a gene. Per germline, CDR1 MNHNS and CDR2 SASEGT. The CDR3 sequence is CASSAYRTGNGYTF. In DNA, the CDR3 is TGTGCCAGCAGTGCTTATCGGACAGGGAATGGCTACACCTTC.